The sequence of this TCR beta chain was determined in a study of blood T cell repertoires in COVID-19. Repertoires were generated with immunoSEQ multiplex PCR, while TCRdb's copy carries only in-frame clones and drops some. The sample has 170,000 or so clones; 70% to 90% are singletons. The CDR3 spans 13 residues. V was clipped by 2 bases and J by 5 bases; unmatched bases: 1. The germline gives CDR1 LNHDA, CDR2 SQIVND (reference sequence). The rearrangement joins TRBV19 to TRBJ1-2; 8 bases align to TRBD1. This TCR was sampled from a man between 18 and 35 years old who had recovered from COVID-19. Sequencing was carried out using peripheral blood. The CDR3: CASSIQGAYGYTF. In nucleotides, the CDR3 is TGTGCCAGTAGTATACAGGGGGCGTATGGCTACACCTTC.